The 30 T cell receptor beta chains listed next were all sequenced from one sample in a study of Ad26.COV2.S vaccination and SARS-CoV-2 variants. Regarding treatment: about 20 received Ad26.COV2.S at low or high dose, single or two shots; 5 received placebo; per-sample allocation not given. Sampling occurred on day 63 after the first vaccine or placebo injection. Repertoires were generated with immunoSEQ multiplex PCR, while TCRdb's copy carries only in-frame clones and drops some. The sample lists 380,000 or so clones; approximately 90% were seen once. The input for sequencing was peripheral blood, taken in a trial of Ad26.COV2.S vaccine versus placebo. These TCRs come from a person aged 18 to 59 who received the Ad26.COV2.S COVID-19 vaccine or a placebo.

The chain combines TRBV5-5 with TRBJ2-3; 8 nucleotides match TRBD1. This CDR3 has 15 amino acids. CDR1 and CDR2 from the germline V gene are SGHKS and YYEKEE (reference sequence). Trimming cost V 2 bases and J 1 base; bases outside gene matches: 3. This CDR3 is CASSFWGQGTDTQYF. The CDR3 DNA reads TGTGCCAGCAGCTTCTGGGGACAGGGCACAGATACGCAGTATTTT.

V usage is TRBV6-5 and J usage is TRBJ1-2; 9 bases align to TRBD1. Germline V lookup: CDR1 MNHEY, CDR2 SVGAGI. The CDR3 length is 16 residues. The V and J ends lost 4 bases and 6 bases, in that order; junction bases with no gene match: 12. CDR3 region: CASSLLRTGGLDGYTF. In DNA form, the CDR3 reads TGTGCCAGCAGTTTACTTCGAACAGGGGGCCTCGATGGCTACACCTTC.

This clone was found a few times. The gene calls are TRBV30 and TRBJ2-3; the D gene is possibly TRBD1 (5 bases). Germline lookup yields CDR1 GTSNPN and CDR2 SVGIG (reference sequence). The CDR3 sequence is 15 residues long. V was shortened by 0 bases and J by 1 base, with 11 bases between the two germline ends. CDR3 region: CAWSVLDTGTDTQYF. The CDR3, as DNA: TGTGCCTGGAGTGTCTTGGACACAGGCACAGATACGCAGTATTTT.

The rearrangement uses TRBV6-1 and TRBJ2-1, with TRBD1 identical over 9 bases. V gave up 0 bases and J gave up 0 bases; unmatched junction bases: 9. This CDR3 region has 19 residues. Germline values: CDR1 MNHNS, CDR2 SASEGT. The CDR3 DNA is TGTGCCAGCAGTGAAGCAAGACAGGGGGACTATAGCTCCTACAATGAGCAGTTCTTC. Translating gives CASSEARQGDYSSYNEQFF.

V is TRBV5-6 and J is TRBJ2-1; D is uncertain. Germline CDR1 SGHDT, CDR2 YYEEEE. V was shortened by 1 base and J by 9 bases, with 8 bases between the two germline ends. The CDR3 contains 12 residues. In DNA form, the CDR3 reads TGTGCCAGCAGCTTGCCCATCGGTGAGCAGTTCTTC. Translation gives CASSLPIGEQFF.

V usage is TRBV12-5 and J usage is TRBJ2-1, with TRBD1 matching over 8 bases. Germline CDR1 is LGHNT and CDR2 is FRNRAP. Trimming cost V 6 bases and J 1 base; bases outside gene matches: 5. The CDR3 is 15 amino acids. The CDR3 DNA is TGTGCTAGTGGCCTCGGACAGGGATCCTACAATGAGCAGTTCTTC. It translates to CASGLGQGSYNEQFF.

This chain joins TRBV11-2 and TRBJ1-3; D ambiguous. CDR3 length: 17 residues. V dropped 4 bases and J dropped 3 bases, with 19 bases sitting between them. Germline values: CDR1 SGHAT, CDR2 FQNNGV. The CDR3 nucleotides read TGTGCCAGCAGCTCGGTAGCCCTTGGGAGGAATGGAAACACCATATATTTT. Amino acid sequence: CASSSVALGRNGNTIYF.

This clone was seen a handful of times. The chain employs TRBV18 and TRBJ1-5; D perhaps matches TRBD1 (6 bases). V was pared by 2 bases and J by 3 bases, with 8 bases between. The germline gives CDR1 KGHSH, CDR2 LQKENI. This CDR3 spans 14 amino acids. The CDR3 DNA follows: TGTGCCAGCTCACCAGGACAGCTCAATCAGCCCCAGCATTTT. Protein sequence: CASSPGQLNQPQHF.

The chain carries TRBV15 and TRBJ2-5; 14 positions match TRBD2. There are 15 residues in the CDR3. In germline, CDR1 is LNHNV, CDR2 YYDKDF (reference sequence). Germline trimming cut 3 bases from V and 3 bases from J; bases unmatched to any gene: 0. The CDR3 DNA reads as TGTGCCACCAGCAGGACTAGCGGGGGGGAAGAGACCCAGTACTTC. It encodes CATSRTSGGEETQYF.

The V and J genes are TRBV6-2 or TRBV6-3 and TRBJ2-7, with D perhaps matching TRBD2 (6 bases). This CDR3 has 20 residues. Trimming cost V 3 bases and J 6 bases, with 33 bases left between them. Per germline, CDR1 MNHEY and CDR2 SVGEGT. CDR3 in DNA: TGTGCCAGCAGTTATCTTATAGGATCCGGAGGGGAAGTAGCAGGTTCCGAGCAGTACTTC. Translation gives CASSYLIGSGGEVAGSEQYF.

The CDR3 DNA sequence: TGTGCCAGCAGTTACTCGTTTCGAAACACCATATATTTT. Residues: CASSYSFRNTIYF. J is TRBJ1-3 and V is TRBV6-5; D is unclear. The CDR3 loop spans 13 amino acids. Trimming took 0 bases from V and 5 from J, leaving 5 bases between them. Per the germline V gene, CDR1 is MNHEY and CDR2 is SVGAGI.

The rearrangement links TRBV7-2 to TRBJ2-3; a possible D gene is TRBD1 (7 bases). There are 16 residues in the CDR3. The V gene lost 1 base and the J gene lost 8 bases, with 19 bases spanning the gap. Per germline, CDR1 SGHTA and CDR2 FQGNSA. CDR3 sequence reads: CASSLGGTAGEGTQYF. The CDR3 nucleotides are TGTGCCAGCAGCTTAGGCGGGACAGCCGGGGAAGGTACGCAGTATTTT.

This chain connects TRBV7-9 to TRBJ2-1; possible D gene TRBD2, 5 bases. V lost 5 bases and J lost 0, with 11 bases in between. The CDR3 is made up of 15 amino acids. CDR1 is SEHNR and CDR2 is FQNEAQ in the germline V gene (reference sequence). CDR3 residues: CASSTSGYSYNEQFF. CDR3 bases: TGTGCCAGCAGCACCAGCGGATACTCCTACAATGAGCAGTTCTTC.

This sequence joins TRBV29-1 and TRBJ2-3; weak D call: TRBD1 (6 bases). Germline values: CDR1 SQVTM, CDR2 ANQGSEA. The CDR3 length is 12 residues. Trimming cost V 7 bases and J 6 bases, with 14 bases left between them. The CDR3 spells CSAGVPGDTQYF. The CDR3 coding sequence is TGCAGCGCAGGGGTACCCGGGGATACGCAGTATTTT.

CDR3 nucleotide sequence: TGTGCCAGCAGCTTAGCCCAGGGAGGGGACGAGCAGTACTTC. Protein sequence: CASSLAQGGDEQYF. The V call is TRBV7-2, the J call TRBJ2-7; 7 bases line up with TRBD2. J was trimmed by 5 bases and V by 0 bases; bases with no gene match: 4. This CDR3 is built from 14 residues. Germline assignment: CDR1 SGHTA and CDR2 FQGNSA.

This clone came up once. The chain has TRBV7-9 and TRBJ1-2; D perhaps matches TRBD1 (6 bases). Trimming stripped 4 bases from V and 12 bases from J, with 21 bases between. Germline CDR1 reads SEHNR; CDR2 reads FQNEAQ (reference sequence). The CDR3 totals 14 residues. CDR3 coding DNA: TGTGCCAGCAGCTCTCTTCTACCGGGACATATTCACACCTTC. This encodes CASSSLLPGHIHTF.

The rearrangement links TRBV6-5 to TRBJ2-3; D unclear. The ends were cut back, 0 bases at V and 3 bases at J, with 13 bases in the middle. This CDR3 has 16 amino acids. The germline gives CDR1 MNHEY, CDR2 SVGAGI. The CDR3: CASSYSNRQTTDTQYF. As DNA, the CDR3 is TGTGCCAGCAGTTACTCGAACCGTCAGACTACAGATACGCAGTATTTT.

The genes are TRBV4-3 and TRBJ1-1; D not resolved. From germline, CDR1 is LGHNA and CDR2 YSLEER. CDR3 length: 12 amino acids. Between the trimmed V and J ends, which lost 3 bases and 10 bases, there was a span of 12 bases. The CDR3 DNA sequence: TGCGCCAGCAGCCATGATCTCGGGAGAGCTTTCTTT. As protein: CASSHDLGRAFF.

J is TRBJ2-7 and V is TRBV29-1, with TRBD1 matching over 8 bases. CDR3 length equals 13 residues. Trimming took 4 bases from V and 3 from J; bases not matched to a gene: 5. Germline V gene sequence: CDR1 SQVTM, CDR2 ANQGSEA. The CDR3 DNA follows: TGCAGCGTTGTGCCCGGACAGGGCTACGAGCAGTACTTC. Encoded protein: CSVVPGQGYEQYF.

The genes are TRBV7-2 and TRBJ2-7; no firm D call. The CDR3 covers 13 residues. CDR1 and CDR2 (germline): SGHTA, FQGNSA. V lost 8 bases and J lost 0, with 11 bases in between. The CDR3 bases are TGTGCCAGCCGGTCGACCGACTCCTACGAGCAGTACTTC. Translating gives CASRSTDSYEQYF.

The genes are TRBV15 and TRBJ2-3, with D uncertain. Germline loops: CDR1 LNHNV, CDR2 YYDKDF (reference sequence). V was pared by 1 base and J by 5 bases, with 7 bases between. The CDR3 has 13 residues. DNA of the CDR3: TGTGCCACCAGCAGAGGGCAGGTAGATACGCAGTATTTT. This codes for CATSRGQVDTQYF. Supplemented by reference TRBV15 and TRBJ2-3, the full variable domain reads DAMVIQNPRYQVTQFGKPVTLSCSQTLNHNVMYWYQQKSSQAPKLLFHYYDKDFNNEADTPDNFQSRRPNTSFCFLDIRSPGLGDTAMYLCATSRGQVDTQYFGPGTRLTVL.

The chain recombines TRBV5-6 with TRBJ2-7; no clear D. The CDR3 sequence is 15 residues long. With 0 bases removed from V and 2 bases from J, the gap between germline ends came to 12 bases. Per the germline V gene, CDR1 is SGHDT and CDR2 is YYEEEE. The chain's CDR3 is CASSLGASSTYEQYF. CDR3 DNA: TGTGCCAGCAGCTTGGGGGCAAGTTCAACCTACGAGCAGTACTTC.

The chain links TRBV3-1 (or the pseudogene TRBV3-2) to TRBJ2-1; no definite D call. The germline V gene has CDR1 LGHDT and CDR2 YNNKEL (reference sequence). The V and J ends lost 0 bases and 10 bases respectively, with 16 bases between them. The CDR3 contains 15 residues. The CDR3 DNA reads TGTGCCAGCAGCCAAGATGTGGGTAGGCTAGGGGAGCAGTTCTTC. It specifies CASSQDVGRLGEQFF.

The V gene is TRBV5-4, the J gene TRBJ2-7; perhaps TRBD2 as D (6 bases). V lost 3 bases to trimming and J lost 1 base, with 14 bases between them. CDR1 SGHNT and CDR2 YYREEE come from the germline V gene (reference sequence). CDR3 length equals 15 residues. The CDR3, as DNA: TGTGCCAGCAGCTCCCCGGGGGTGGGGTCCTACGAGCAGTACTTC. Protein sequence: CASSSPGVGSYEQYF.

The genes are TRBV27 and TRBJ2-7; D might be TRBD2 (6 bases). CDR3 length: 13 residues. V was cut by 8 bases and J by 2 bases, with 13 bases left in between. Per the germline V gene, CDR1 is MNHEY and CDR2 is SMNVEV (reference sequence). The CDR3 DNA sequence: TGTGCCAGCGGTAGCGGCGTCGCCTACGAGCAGTACTTC. This codes for CASGSGVAYEQYF.

J is TRBJ2-3 and V is TRBV11-2, with a tentative D call TRBD1 (6 bases). Germline CDR1 is SGHAT and CDR2 is FQNNGV. This CDR3 has 15 amino acids. Trimming took 3 bases from V and 2 from J, leaving 12 bases between them. The CDR3: CASSFSDRFTDTQYF. For the CDR3, the DNA is TGTGCCAGCAGCTTCTCGGACAGATTCACAGATACGCAGTATTTT.

This clone was seen a handful of times. V is TRBV7-2 and J is TRBJ1-5; no reliable D call. CDR1 is SGHTA, CDR2 FQGNSA, per germline. CDR3 length: 14 residues. V was pared by 7 bases and J by 6 bases, with 16 bases between. Here the CDR3 reads CASTGAGLVQPQHF. The CDR3 DNA reads TGTGCCAGCACAGGAGCGGGGTTGGTTCAGCCCCAGCATTTT.

V is TRBV5-5 and J is TRBJ1-3; the match to TRBD1 covers 7 bases. CDR1 SGHKS and CDR2 YYEKEE come from the germline V gene (reference sequence). Trimming took 4 bases from V and 5 from J; bases not matched to a gene: 12. The CDR3 has 16 amino acids. The DNA for the CDR3 is TGTGCCAGCAGCCCGATTAGGGACAGCCGCAGAAACACCATATATTTT. It yields the protein CASSPIRDSRRNTIYF.

The genes are TRBV3-1 (or the pseudogene TRBV3-2) and TRBJ2-2, with 9 nucleotides matching TRBD2. The junction had 2 bases not matched to a gene; V was cut back by 1 base and J by 2 bases. CDR1 LGHDT and CDR2 YNNKEL come from the germline V gene (reference sequence). The CDR3 loop spans 16 amino acids. DNA of the CDR3: TGTGCCAGCAGCCAAGGACTAGCGGCTAACACCGGGGAGCTGTTTTTT. This translates into CASSQGLAANTGELFF.

This rearrangement joins TRBV7-9 to TRBJ2-3; D unclear. This CDR3 spans 14 amino acids. Germline CDR1 is SEHNR and CDR2 is FQNEAQ (reference sequence). The V end lost 5 bases, the J end lost 4 bases, and 13 bases lay between the germline ends. CDR3 DNA: TGTGCCAGCAGCCGCAGTAATGGGGCAGATACGCAGTATTTT. It yields the protein CASSRSNGADTQYF.